This T cell receptor beta chain stems from a study of memory CD4+ T cells and cytomegalovirus serostatus. Findings and caveats of the study: About 40% of the roughly 150 known CMV-associated TCRbeta sequences appeared in CD4+ memory.

Comments on this clone: Its antigen is unknown.

The sort gate was single viable CD3+CD4+CD8-CD45RO+ cells for memory CD4+ T cells. Assay used: immunoSEQ multiplex PCR; TCRdb lists only in-frame clones, some missing. The sample contains some 35,000 clones, 79% of which appear only once. Trimming left V 2 bases short and J 1 base short, with 12 bases between. CDR1 KGHSH and CDR2 LQKENI come from the germline V gene. The CDR3 sequence is 15 residues long. The material sequenced was memory CD4+ T cells from blood. V is TRBV18 and J is TRBJ2-7, with D perhaps matching TRBD1 or TRBD2 (5 bases each). The TCR sequence derives from an adult in good health and CMV-seropositive. The CDR3, as DNA: TGTGCCAGCTCACCAGGGACGCCGGCATCCTACGAGCAGTACTTC. This encodes CASSPGTPASYEQYF.